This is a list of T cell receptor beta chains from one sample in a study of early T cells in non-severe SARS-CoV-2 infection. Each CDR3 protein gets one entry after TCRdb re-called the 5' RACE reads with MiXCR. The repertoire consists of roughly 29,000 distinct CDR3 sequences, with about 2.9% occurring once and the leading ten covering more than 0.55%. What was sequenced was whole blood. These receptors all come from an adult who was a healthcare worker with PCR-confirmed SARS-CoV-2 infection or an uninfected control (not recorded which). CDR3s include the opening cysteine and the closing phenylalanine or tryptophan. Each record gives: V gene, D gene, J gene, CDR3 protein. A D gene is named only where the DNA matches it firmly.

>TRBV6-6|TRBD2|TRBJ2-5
CASSYSWEGGDMETQYF
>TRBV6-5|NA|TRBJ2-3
CASRGRGPIDTQYF
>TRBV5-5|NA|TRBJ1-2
CASSLEASYGYTF
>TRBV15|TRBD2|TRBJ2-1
CATSSPGLVSYNEQFF
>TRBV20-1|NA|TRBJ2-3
CSANLLRGTDTQYF
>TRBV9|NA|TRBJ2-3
CASSVSWGSTDTQYF
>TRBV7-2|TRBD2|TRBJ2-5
CASSFFVSGGQETQYF
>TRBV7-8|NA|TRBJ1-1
CASSLVTDTEAFF
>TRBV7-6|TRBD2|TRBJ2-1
CASSSSSGGVVEQFF
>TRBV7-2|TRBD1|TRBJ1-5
CASSSRQGASNQPQHF
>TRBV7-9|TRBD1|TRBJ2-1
CASSLGTGQLLNEQFF
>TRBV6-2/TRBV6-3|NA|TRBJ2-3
CASSYLGVDTQYF
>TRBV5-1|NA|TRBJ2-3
CASSIGTTTDTQYF
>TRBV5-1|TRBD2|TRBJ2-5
CASSSTSGGARETQYF
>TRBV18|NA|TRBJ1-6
CASSSGQDNSPLHF
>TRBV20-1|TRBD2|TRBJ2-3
CSARDLLAGGRDTQYF
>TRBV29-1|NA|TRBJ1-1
CGVGVRVNTEAFF
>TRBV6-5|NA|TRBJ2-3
CASKGGPSQYF
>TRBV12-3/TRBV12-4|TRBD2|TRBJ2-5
CASSSPGLAGLRGKTQYF
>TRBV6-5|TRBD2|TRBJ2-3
CASSLAGGNTDTQYF
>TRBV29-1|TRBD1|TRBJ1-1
CSVGLSTGDTEAFF
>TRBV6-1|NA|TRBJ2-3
CASSATGTIGTDTQYF
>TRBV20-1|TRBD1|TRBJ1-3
CSASQGGPLDTIYF
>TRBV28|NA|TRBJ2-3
CATAGQGTDTQYF
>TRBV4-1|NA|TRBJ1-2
CASSQVSSGVRYDYTF
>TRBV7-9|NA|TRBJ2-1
CASSPSAGNEQFF
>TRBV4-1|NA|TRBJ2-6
CASSQEAAASGANVLTF
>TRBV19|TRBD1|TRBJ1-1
CASSLRTGANTEAFF
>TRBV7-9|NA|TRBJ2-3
CASLADTQYF
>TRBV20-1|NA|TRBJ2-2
CSASRDHTGELFF
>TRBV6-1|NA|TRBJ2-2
CASKLVGGTGELFF
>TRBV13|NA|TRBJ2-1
CASSPRSSYNEQFF
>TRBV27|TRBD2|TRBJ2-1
CASSQTSGGTNANEQFF
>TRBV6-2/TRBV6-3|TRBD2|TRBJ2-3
CASSRLSGGASDTQYF
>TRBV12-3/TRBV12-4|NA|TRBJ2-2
CASSLLQNTGELFF
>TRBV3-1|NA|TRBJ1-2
CASSPTRILSGYTF
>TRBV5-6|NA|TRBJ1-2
CASSLQGVYGYTF